The subject of this entry is one T cell receptor (beta chain). This sample is part of a study of blood T cell repertoires in COVID-19. Per the original methods: Amplification from reference gene primers served as the basis for estimated nucleated cell counts. Assay: immunoSEQ multiplex PCR; the TCRdb copy retains only in-frame clones and omits some. The V and J calls and clone size are taken from that table; D and trimming were inferred from the DNA. The sample carries 180,000 or so clones, 85% to 90% recorded once. The source is a man aged 18 to 30 with active or convalescent COVID-19. The sample consisted of peripheral blood.

The DNA for the CDR3 is TGCGCCAGCAGTAAACAGGGGGGTGTTGTAACAGATACGCAGTATTTT. Its protein product is CASSKQGGVVTDTQYF. The chain employs TRBV10-1 and TRBJ2-3, with 8 bases aligning to TRBD1. CDR1 and CDR2 (germline): WNHNN, SYGVQD (reference sequence). CDR3 size: 16 residues. V lost 5 bases and J lost 3; bases outside the gene matches: 10.